The entry that follows covers one TCR beta chain sequence. The antigen is unknown. Clones were sequenced by immunoSEQ multiplex PCR, and TCRdb holds only the in-frame ones, with some missing. The profile covers around 240,000 clones, with roughly 90% appearing a single time and about 10% taken by the ten largest. Treatment in this sample: around 19 received Ad26.COV2.S at low or high dose, single or two shots; roughly 5 received placebo; per-sample allocation not given. Sample collection was performed on day 63 after the first vaccine or placebo injection. Ad26.COV2.S expressed prefusion-stabilized spike from the original Wuhan strain. This sample was included in a study of Ad26.COV2.S vaccination and SARS-CoV-2 variants. V was clipped by 6 bases and J by 4 bases, with 18 bases between them. This CDR3 is 15 amino acids long. Germline V gene sequence: CDR1 MGHRA, CDR2 YSYEKL. General study findings and limits: There was reportedly substantial breadth in spike-specific CD8+ and CD4+ T cell responses after vaccination.

The clonotype originates from a person between 18 and 59 years old who received the Ad26.COV2.S COVID-19 vaccine or a placebo. The chain carries TRBV4-1 and TRBJ1-1; D gene uncertain. The sample was peripheral blood, taken in a trial of Ad26.COV2.S vaccine versus placebo. In DNA, the CDR3 is TGCGCCAGCAGTGGCCAAGCGGTGGGAGGCACTGAAGCTTTCTTT. Its protein product is CASSGQAVGGTEAFF.